The subject of this entry is one T cell receptor beta chain. Antigen: not known. The sample belongs to a study of T cell repertoires in cytomegalovirus infection. Study at large: Signatures in public TCR beta sequences pointed to both CMV infection and matching HLA type. Whole-study findings and limits: Carriage of CMV together with the relevant HLA was identifiable through cumulative public TCR beta family frequency. The ex vivo response was dominated by HLA-C-restricted CMV-specific TCR beta clonotypes.

CDR1 and CDR2 (germline): SEHNR, FQNEAQ (reference sequence). V was shortened by 7 bases and J by 8 bases, with 17 bases between the two germline ends. The CDR3 runs 13 residues. One entry per CDR3 protein results from TCRdb running MiXCR on the reads. The sample includes approximately 500,000 distinct CDR3 sequences, 15% to 20% of them seen just once. Sequenced material: CD8+ T cells from PBMCs. The sequence was collected from a human donor in good health (CMV status not recorded). Some clones in this sample may be carry-over from other donors' samples. V gene TRBV7-9 combines with J gene TRBJ1-2; D gene uncertain. CDR3 nucleotide sequence: TGTGCCAGCACCCTCCGGGAGGGCGGAGGCTACACCTTC. It yields the protein CASTLREGGGYTF.